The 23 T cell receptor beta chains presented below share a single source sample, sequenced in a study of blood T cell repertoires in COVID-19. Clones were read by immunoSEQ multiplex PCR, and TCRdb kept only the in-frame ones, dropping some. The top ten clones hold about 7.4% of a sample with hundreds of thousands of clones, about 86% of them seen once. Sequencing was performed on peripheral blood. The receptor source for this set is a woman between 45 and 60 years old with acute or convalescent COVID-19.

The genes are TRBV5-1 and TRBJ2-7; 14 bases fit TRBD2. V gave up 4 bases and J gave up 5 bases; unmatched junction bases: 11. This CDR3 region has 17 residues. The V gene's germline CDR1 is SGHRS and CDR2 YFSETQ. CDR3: CASSPGGLAGGGHEQYF. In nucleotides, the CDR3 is TGCGCCAGCAGCCCCGGAGGACTAGCGGGAGGAGGCCACGAGCAGTACTTC.

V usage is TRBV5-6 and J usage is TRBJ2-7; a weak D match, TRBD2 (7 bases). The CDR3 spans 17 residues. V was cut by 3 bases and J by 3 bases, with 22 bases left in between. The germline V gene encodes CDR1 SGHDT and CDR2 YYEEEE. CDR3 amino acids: CASSWGTMREGGYEQYF. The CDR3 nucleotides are TGTGCCAGCAGCTGGGGCACTATGAGGGAGGGGGGCTACGAGCAGTACTTC.

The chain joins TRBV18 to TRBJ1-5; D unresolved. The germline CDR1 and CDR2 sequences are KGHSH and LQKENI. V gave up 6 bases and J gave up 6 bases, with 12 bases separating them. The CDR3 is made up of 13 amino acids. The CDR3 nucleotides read TGTGCCAGCTCGCCCGGTACGGGTCAGCCCCAGCATTTT. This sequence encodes CASSPGTGQPQHF.

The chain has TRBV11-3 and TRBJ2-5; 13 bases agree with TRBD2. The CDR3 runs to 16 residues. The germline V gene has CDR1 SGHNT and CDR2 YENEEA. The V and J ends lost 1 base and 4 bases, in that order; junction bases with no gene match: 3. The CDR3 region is CASSLGLAGGGETQYF. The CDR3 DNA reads TGTGCCAGCAGCTTAGGACTAGCGGGAGGAGGAGAGACCCAGTACTTC. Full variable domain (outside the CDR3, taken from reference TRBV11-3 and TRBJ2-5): EAGVVQSPRYKIIEKKQPVAFWCNPISGHNTLYWYLQNLGQGPELLIRYENEEAVDDSQLPKDRFSAERLKGVDSTLKIQPAELGDSAVYLCASSLGLAGGGETQYFGPGTRLLVL.

The CDR3 reads CASSLSFGLAGVYEQYF. CDR3 sequence (DNA): TGTGCCAGCAGCTTATCTTTTGGCCTAGCGGGAGTTTACGAGCAGTACTTC. V and J are TRBV7-3 and TRBJ2-7; 10 positions match TRBD2. V gave up 2 bases and J gave up 4 bases; unmatched junction bases: 11. Germline CDR1 and CDR2: SGHTA and FQGTGA. CDR3 size: 17 residues.

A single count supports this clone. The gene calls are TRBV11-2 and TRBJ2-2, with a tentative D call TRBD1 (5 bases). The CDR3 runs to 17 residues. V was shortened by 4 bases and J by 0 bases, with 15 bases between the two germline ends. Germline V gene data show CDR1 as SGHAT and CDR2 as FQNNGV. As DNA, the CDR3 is TGTGCCAGCAGCTCCCGTCCGAAGGGGACGAACACCGGGGAGCTGTTTTTT. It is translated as CASSSRPKGTNTGELFF.

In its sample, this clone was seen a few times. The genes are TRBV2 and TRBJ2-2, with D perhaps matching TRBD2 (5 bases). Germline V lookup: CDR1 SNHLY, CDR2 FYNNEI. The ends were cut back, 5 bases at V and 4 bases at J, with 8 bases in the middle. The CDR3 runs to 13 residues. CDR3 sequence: CASSLGSTGELFF. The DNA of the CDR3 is TGTGCCAGCAGTCTAGGGAGCACCGGGGAGCTGTTTTTT.

The CDR3 DNA follows: TGCGCCAGCAGCCCCGGACAGGGCGACAATGAGCAGTTCTTC. It translates to CASSPGQGDNEQFF. The chain is built from TRBV5-1 and TRBJ2-1, with TRBD1 identical over 8 bases. Trimming took 4 bases from V and 5 from J; bases not matched to a gene: 5. Germline V lookup: CDR1 SGHRS, CDR2 YFSETQ. CDR3 length equals 14 residues.

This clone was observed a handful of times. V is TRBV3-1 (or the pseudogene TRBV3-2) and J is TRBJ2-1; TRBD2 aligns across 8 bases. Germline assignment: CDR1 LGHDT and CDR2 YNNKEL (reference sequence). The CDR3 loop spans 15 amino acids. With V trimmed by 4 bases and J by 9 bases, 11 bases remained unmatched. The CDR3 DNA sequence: TGTGCCAGCAGCCCCCAAGGTGGAGCGGGAGTTGAGCAGTTCTTC. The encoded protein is CASSPQGGAGVEQFF.

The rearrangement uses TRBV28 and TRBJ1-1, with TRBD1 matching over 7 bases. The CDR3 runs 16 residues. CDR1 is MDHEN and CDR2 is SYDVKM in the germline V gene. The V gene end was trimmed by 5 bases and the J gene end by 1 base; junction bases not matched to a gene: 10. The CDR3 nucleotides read TGTGCCAGCAGTCCCCTGAGACAGGGAAGGAACACTGAAGCTTTCTTT. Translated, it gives CASSPLRQGRNTEAFF.

The CDR3 sequence is CASTPGGEAFF. The CDR3 region has the DNA TGTGCCAGCACCCCCGGGGGAGAAGCTTTCTTT. The chain uses TRBV7-9 and TRBJ1-1; D may be TRBD1 (5 bases). The germline V gene encodes CDR1 SEHNR and CDR2 FQNEAQ (reference sequence). V lost 7 bases to trimming and J lost 8 bases, with 11 bases between them. This CDR3 region has 11 residues.

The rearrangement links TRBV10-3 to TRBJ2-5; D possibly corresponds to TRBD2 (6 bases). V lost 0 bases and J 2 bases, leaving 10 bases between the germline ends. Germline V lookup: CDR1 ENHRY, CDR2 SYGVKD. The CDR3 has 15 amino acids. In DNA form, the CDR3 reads TGTGCCATCAGTGAGTCCGAGCGGGCTCAAGAGACCCAGTACTTC. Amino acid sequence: CAISESERAQETQYF.

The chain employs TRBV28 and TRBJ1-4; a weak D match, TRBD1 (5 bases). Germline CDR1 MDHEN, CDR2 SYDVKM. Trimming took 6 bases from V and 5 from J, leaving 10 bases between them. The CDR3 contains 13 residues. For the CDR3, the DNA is TGTGCCAGCAGAATACAGGAAAATGAAAAACTGTTTTTT. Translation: CASRIQENEKLFF.

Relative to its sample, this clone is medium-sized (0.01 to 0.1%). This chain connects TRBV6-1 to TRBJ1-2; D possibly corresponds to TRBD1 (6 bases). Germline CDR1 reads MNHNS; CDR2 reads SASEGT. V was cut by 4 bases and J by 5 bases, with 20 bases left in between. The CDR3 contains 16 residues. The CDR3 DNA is TGTGCCAGCAGTGCCCAAACAGGGTCCGGTTGGTATGGCTACACCTTC. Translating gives CASSAQTGSGWYGYTF.

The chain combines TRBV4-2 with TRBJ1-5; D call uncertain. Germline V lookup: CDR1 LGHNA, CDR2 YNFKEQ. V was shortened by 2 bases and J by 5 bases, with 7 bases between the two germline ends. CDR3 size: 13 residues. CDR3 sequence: CASSQTSYQPQHF. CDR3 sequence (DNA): TGTGCCAGCAGCCAAACCAGTTATCAGCCCCAGCATTTT.

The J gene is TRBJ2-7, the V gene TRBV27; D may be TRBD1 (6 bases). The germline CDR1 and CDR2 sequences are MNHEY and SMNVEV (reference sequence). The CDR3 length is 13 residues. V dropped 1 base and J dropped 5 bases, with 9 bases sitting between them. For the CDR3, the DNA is TGTGCCAGCAGTTTATTACAGGGTGACGAGCAGTACTTC. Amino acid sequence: CASSLLQGDEQYF.

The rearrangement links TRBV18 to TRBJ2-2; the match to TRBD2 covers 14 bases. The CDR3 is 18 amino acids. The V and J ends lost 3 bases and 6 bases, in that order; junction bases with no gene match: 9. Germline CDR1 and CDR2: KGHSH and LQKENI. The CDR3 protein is CASSPQMGLAGVAGELFF. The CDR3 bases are TGTGCCAGCTCACCTCAGATGGGACTAGCGGGAGTGGCCGGGGAGCTGTTTTTT.

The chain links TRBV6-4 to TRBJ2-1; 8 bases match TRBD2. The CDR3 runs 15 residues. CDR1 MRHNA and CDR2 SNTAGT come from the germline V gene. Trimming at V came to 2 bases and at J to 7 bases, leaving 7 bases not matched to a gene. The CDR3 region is CASSDLSGSRNEQFF. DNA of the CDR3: TGTGCCAGCAGTGACCTGAGCGGGAGTAGGAATGAGCAGTTCTTC.

In DNA, the CDR3 is TGTGCCAGCAGCTCGGGTCAGGGGAATCAGCCCCAGCATTTT. It codes for CASSSGQGNQPQHF. The chain employs TRBV11-1 and TRBJ1-5, with D tentatively TRBD1 (6 bases). Germline CDR1 reads SGHAT; CDR2 reads FQDESV (reference sequence). V was shortened by 4 bases and J by 4 bases, with 11 bases between the two germline ends. The CDR3 consists of 14 residues.

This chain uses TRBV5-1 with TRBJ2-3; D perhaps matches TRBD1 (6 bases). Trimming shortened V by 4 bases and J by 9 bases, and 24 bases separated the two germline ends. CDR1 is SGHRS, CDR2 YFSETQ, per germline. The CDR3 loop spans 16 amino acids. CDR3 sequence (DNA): TGCGCCAGCAGCCCCGGGACACCACTAAGGCAGATGACGCAGTATTTT. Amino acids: CASSPGTPLRQMTQYF.

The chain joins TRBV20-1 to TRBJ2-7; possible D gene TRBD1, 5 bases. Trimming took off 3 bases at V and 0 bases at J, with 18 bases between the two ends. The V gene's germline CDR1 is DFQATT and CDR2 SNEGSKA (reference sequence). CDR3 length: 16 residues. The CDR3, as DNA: TGCAGTGCTAGTCCCGGAGAGCGAAGGGGCTCCTACGAGCAGTACTTC. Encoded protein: CSASPGERRGSYEQYF.

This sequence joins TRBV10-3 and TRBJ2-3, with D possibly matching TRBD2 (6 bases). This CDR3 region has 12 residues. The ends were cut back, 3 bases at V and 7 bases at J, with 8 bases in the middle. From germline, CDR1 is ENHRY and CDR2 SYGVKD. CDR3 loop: CAISEGGNTQYF. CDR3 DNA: TGTGCCATCAGTGAAGGAGGGAATACGCAGTATTTT.

The CDR3 sequence: CASRLDSTYGYTF. Here the CDR3 DNA reads TGTGCCAGCAGGCTCGACAGCACCTATGGCTACACCTTC. V usage is TRBV6-5 and J usage is TRBJ1-2, with D tentatively TRBD1 (5 bases). Germline V gene lookup returns CDR1 MNHEY and CDR2 SVGAGI. V was cut by 6 bases and J by 4 bases, with 12 bases left in between. This CDR3 is built from 13 residues.